The present entry profiles one T cell receptor beta chain with its context. Antigen specificity is unknown. Then a second PCR, running about 6 to 11 cycles, was carried out with a sample-barcoded 5' primer and a J-beta primer mix. Every single cDNA molecule received a tag from a template-switch adaptor with 12 random nucleotides. In TCRdb, the 5' RACE reads were re-called with MiXCR into one record per CDR3 protein. The sample consists of around 1.5 million distinct CDR3 sequences, around two fifths of them appearing once. This entry belongs to a study of blood T cells in healthy people across ages. General study results and limits: A strong correlation was seen between TCR beta diversity and naive T cell percentage.

V was pared by 10 bases and J by 10 bases, with 13 bases between. CDR3 length equals 10 residues. Germline CDR1 reads WSHSY; CDR2 reads SAAADI. The sequence was collected from a woman aged 18-29 years in good health. The chain links TRBV10-2 to TRBJ2-5, with D possibly being TRBD1 (5 bases). The sample consisted of blood. CDR3 DNA: TGCGCCACCATGCAGGGCTTCCAGTACTTC. Amino acid sequence: CATMQGFQYF.